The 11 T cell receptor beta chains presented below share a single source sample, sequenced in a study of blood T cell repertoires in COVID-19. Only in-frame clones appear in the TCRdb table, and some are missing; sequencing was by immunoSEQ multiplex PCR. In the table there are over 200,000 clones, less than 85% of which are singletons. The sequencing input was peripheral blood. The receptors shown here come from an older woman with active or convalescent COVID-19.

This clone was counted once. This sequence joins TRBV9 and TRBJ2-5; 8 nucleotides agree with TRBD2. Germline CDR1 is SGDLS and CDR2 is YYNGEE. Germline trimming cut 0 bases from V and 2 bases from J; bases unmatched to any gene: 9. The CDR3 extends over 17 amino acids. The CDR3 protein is CASSVGRAGGVQETQYF. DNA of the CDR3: TGTGCCAGCAGCGTAGGGAGGGCGGGGGGCGTTCAAGAGACCCAGTACTTC.

The CDR3 nucleotides read TGTGCCACCAGAGAGGGGACAGGGGATGGCTACACCTTC. It yields the protein CATREGTGDGYTF. The chain uses TRBV28 and TRBJ1-2, with 10 bases lining up with TRBD1. Germline CDR1 reads MDHEN; CDR2 reads SYDVKM. This CDR3 comprises 13 residues. Trimming cost V 10 bases and J 6 bases; bases outside gene matches: 8.

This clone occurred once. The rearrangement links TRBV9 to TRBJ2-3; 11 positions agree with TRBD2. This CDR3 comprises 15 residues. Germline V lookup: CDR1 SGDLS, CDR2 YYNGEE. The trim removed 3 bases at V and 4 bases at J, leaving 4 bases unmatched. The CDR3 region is CASSAPGLAADTQYF. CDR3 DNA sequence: TGTGCCAGCAGCGCACCGGGACTAGCGGCAGATACGCAGTATTTT.

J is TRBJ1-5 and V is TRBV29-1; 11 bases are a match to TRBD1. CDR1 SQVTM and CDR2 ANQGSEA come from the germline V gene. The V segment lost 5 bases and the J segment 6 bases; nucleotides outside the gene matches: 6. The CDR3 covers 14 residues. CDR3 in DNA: TGCAGCGTTCGGACAGGGGGCGCGGGTCAGCCCCAGCATTTT. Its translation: CSVRTGGAGQPQHF.

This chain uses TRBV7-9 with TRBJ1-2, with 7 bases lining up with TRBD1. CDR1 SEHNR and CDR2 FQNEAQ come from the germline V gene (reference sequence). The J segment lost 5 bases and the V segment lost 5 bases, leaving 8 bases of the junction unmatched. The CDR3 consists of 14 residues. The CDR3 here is CASSPRTGPYGYTF. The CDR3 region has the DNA TGTGCCAGCAGCCCTCGGACAGGCCCGTATGGCTACACCTTC. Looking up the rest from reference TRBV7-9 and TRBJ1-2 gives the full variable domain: DTGVSQNPRHKITKRGQNVTFRCDPISEHNRLYWYRQTLGQGPEFLTYFQNEAQLEKSRLLSDRFSAERPKGSFSTLEIQRTEQGDSAMYLCASSPRTGPYGYTFGSGTRLTVV.

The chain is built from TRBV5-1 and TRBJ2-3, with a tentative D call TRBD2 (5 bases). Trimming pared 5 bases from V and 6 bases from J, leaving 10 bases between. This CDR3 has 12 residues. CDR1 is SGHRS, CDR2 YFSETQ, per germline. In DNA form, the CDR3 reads TGCGCCAGCAGTTTCGGGGTGGATACGCAGTATTTT. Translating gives CASSFGVDTQYF. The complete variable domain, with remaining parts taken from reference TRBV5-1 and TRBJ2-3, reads KAGVTQTPRYLIKTRGQQVTLSCSPISGHRSVSWYQQTPGQGLQFLFEYFSETQRNKGNFPGRFSGRQFSNSRSEMNVSTLELGDSALYLCASSFGVDTQYFGPGTRLTVL.

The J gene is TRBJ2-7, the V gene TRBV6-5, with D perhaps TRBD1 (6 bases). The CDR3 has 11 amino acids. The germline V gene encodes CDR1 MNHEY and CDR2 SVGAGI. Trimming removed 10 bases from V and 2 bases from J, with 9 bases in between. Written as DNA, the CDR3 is TGTGCCACCGGGGACACCTACGAGCAGTACTTC. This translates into CATGDTYEQYF.

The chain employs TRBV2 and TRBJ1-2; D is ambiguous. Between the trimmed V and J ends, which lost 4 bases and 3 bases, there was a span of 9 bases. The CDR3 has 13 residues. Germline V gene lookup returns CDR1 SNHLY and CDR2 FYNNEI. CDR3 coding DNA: TGTGCCAGCAGTGGGAGGACCGACTATGGCTACACCTTC. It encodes CASSGRTDYGYTF.

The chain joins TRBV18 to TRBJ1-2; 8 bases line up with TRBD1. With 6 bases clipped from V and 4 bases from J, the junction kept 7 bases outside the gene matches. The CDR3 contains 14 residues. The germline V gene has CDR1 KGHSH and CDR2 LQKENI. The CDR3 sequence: CASSPNRGSYGYTF. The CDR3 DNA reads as TGTGCCAGCTCTCCGAACAGGGGGAGCTATGGCTACACCTTC.

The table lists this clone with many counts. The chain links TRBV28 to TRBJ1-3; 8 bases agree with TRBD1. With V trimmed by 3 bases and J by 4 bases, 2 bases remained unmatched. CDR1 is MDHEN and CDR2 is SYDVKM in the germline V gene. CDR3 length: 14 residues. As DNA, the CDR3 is TGTGCCAGCAGTTTGGACAGGGTCGGAAACACCATATATTTT. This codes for CASSLDRVGNTIYF.

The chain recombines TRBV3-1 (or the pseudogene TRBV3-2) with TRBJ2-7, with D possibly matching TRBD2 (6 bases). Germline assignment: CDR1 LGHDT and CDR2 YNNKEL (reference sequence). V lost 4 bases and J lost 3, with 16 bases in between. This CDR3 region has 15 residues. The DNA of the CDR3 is TGTGCCAGCAGCCCCCAGAGCGGGTCCTTCTACGAGCAGTACTTC. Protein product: CASSPQSGSFYEQYF.